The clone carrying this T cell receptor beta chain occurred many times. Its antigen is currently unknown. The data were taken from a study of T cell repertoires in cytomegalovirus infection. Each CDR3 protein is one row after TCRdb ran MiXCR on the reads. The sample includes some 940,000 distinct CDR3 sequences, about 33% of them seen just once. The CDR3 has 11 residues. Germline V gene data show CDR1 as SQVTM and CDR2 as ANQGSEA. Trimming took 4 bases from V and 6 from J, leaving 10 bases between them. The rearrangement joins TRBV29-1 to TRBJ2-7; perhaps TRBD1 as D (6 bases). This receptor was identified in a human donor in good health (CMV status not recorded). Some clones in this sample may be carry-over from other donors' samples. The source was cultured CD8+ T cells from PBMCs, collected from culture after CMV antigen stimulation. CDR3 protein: CSVATGSEQYF. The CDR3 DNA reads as TGCAGCGTTGCAACAGGGAGCGAGCAGTACTTC.